This T cell receptor (beta chain) came from a study of Ad26.COV2.S vaccination and SARS-CoV-2 variants. At the level of the study: Ad26.COV2.S given intramuscularly, once or twice 56 days apart.

Clones were sequenced by immunoSEQ multiplex PCR, and TCRdb holds only the in-frame ones, with some missing. Seen here are roughly 680,000 clones, around 90% observed once, and the top ten hold approximately 1.5%. Treatment defined: over 15 received Ad26.COV2.S at low or high dose, single or two shots; several received placebo; per-sample allocation not given. Samples came from day 63 after the first vaccine or placebo injection. V was clipped by 3 bases and J by 2 bases, with 15 bases between them. The CDR3 runs 16 residues. CDR1 SNHLY and CDR2 FYNNEI come from the germline V gene. The rearrangement uses TRBV2 and TRBJ2-3; D unclear. The TCR sequence derives from a person aged 18 to 65 who received the Ad26.COV2.S COVID-19 vaccine or a placebo. This specimen consisted of peripheral blood, obtained in a trial of Ad26.COV2.S vaccine versus placebo. This CDR3 is CASSDDGRGNTDTQYF. The DNA of the CDR3 is TGTGCCAGCAGTGATGACGGGCGAGGAAACACAGATACGCAGTATTTT.